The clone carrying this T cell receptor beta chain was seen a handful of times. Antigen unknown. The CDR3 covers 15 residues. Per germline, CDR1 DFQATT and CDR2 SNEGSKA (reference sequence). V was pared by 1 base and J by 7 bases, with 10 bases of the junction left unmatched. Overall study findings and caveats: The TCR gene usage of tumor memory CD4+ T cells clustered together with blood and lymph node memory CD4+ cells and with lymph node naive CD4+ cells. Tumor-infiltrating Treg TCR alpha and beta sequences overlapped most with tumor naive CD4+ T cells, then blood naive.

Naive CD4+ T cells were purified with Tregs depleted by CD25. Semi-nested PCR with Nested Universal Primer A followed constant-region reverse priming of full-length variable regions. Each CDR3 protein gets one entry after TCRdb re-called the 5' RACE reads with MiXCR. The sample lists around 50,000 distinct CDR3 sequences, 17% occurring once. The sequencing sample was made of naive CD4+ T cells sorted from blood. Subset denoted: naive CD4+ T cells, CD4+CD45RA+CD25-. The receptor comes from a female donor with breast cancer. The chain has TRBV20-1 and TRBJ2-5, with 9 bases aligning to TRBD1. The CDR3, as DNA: TGCAGTGCTAGAGTTAACAGGGGGCAGCTTGGGACCCAGTACTTC. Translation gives CSARVNRGQLGTQYF.